Presented here are 12 T cell receptor beta chains from one specimen sequenced in a study of T cells in Graves' hyperthyroidism and ophthalmopathy. The source material, RNA transcripts, was used to amplify TCR beta CDR3 regions. An initial round of RT-PCR targeting the TCR CDR3 relied on the HTBI primer set. MiXCR, run by TCRdb on the multiplex PCR reads, gives a single entry per CDR3 protein. The sample lists some 400,000 distinct CDR3 sequences; 13% were seen once. Source material: blood. The receptors come from a man in his thirties or forties with Graves' hyperthyroidism that later progressed to Graves' ophthalmopathy.

There are many counts of this clonotype. The chain employs TRBV11-2 and TRBJ2-1, with 7 bases fitting TRBD1. The V segment lost 3 bases and the J segment 4 bases; nucleotides outside the gene matches: 3. Germline V CDR1 and CDR2: SGHAT, FQNNGV. The CDR3 consists of 14 residues. For the CDR3, the DNA is TGTGCCAGCAGCTTCGTGACAGGGTACAATGAGCAGTTCTTC. Encoded protein: CASSFVTGYNEQFF.

The sample holds many counts of this clonotype. The chain employs TRBV20-1 and TRBJ2-3; 8 bases match TRBD2. CDR1 is DFQATT, CDR2 SNEGSKA, per germline (reference sequence). J gave up 1 base and V 3 bases, and 3 bases lay outside the gene matches. This CDR3 is 14 amino acids long. This chain's CDR3 is CSASLLAGTDTQYF. DNA for the CDR3: TGCAGTGCTAGTTTACTAGCGGGCACAGATACGCAGTATTTT.

There are many counts of this clonotype. The V call is TRBV6-1, the J call TRBJ2-7; D may be TRBD2 (6 bases). The CDR3 loop spans 15 amino acids. Germline V gene lookup returns CDR1 MNHNS and CDR2 SASEGT. V was cut by 5 bases and J by 3 bases, with 17 bases left in between. The CDR3 reads CASSRTGTPSYEQYF. CDR3 nucleotides: TGTGCCAGCAGTCGCACCGGGACTCCCAGCTACGAGCAGTACTTC.

The chain combines TRBV7-2 with TRBJ2-5; a possible D gene is TRBD2 (6 bases). Deletions cut 5 bases from V and 5 bases from J, with 18 bases between. The CDR3 is 15 amino acids. Germline V lookup: CDR1 SGHTA, CDR2 FQGNSA. CDR3 loop: CASSTRDFLGETQYF. The CDR3 nucleotides read TGTGCCAGCAGCACCCGGGACTTCCTGGGGGAGACCCAGTACTTC.

As to this clonotype: One end of the junction fails to match germline, which may point to a read error. V gene TRBV27 combines with J gene TRBJ1-1; the match to TRBD1 covers 9 bases. CDR3 length: 16 residues. CDR1 and CDR2 from the germline V gene are MNHEY and SMNVEV (reference sequence). CDR3 sequence reads: CAGSPSGTGPRTEAFF. For the CDR3, the DNA is TGTGCCGGCAGTCCCTCCGGGACAGGGCCGCGGACTGAAGCTTTCTTT.

The V and J genes are TRBV29-1 and TRBJ2-3; 7 bases agree with TRBD2. After removal of 1 base from V and 0 bases from J, the junction contained 10 bases not matched to a gene. The CDR3 totals 17 residues. Germline V gene sequence: CDR1 SQVTM, CDR2 ANQGSEA. CDR3 DNA sequence: TGCAGCGTTGAAGTAGGGGACCGCGGGGGAAGCACAGATACGCAGTATTTT. It translates to CSVEVGDRGGSTDTQYF.

This clonotype was recorded many times. The genes are TRBV10-3 and TRBJ1-1; 8 bases are shared with TRBD1. Germline CDR1 ENHRY, CDR2 SYGVKD. CDR3 length: 14 residues. V shed 5 bases and J 2 bases; nucleotides not matched to a gene: 4. The CDR3 here is CAISNRGGNTEAFF. The DNA for the CDR3 is TGTGCCATCAGTAACAGGGGGGGAAACACTGAAGCTTTCTTT.

This clonotype occurred many times. The chain joins TRBV12-3 or TRBV12-4 to TRBJ2-3; 8 bases agree with TRBD2. The CDR3 runs 15 residues. The junction had 7 bases not matched to a gene; V was cut back by 5 bases and J by 3 bases. The CDR3 is CASSKRGKATDTQYF. The CDR3, as DNA: TGTGCCAGCAGTAAGCGGGGGAAAGCTACAGATACGCAGTATTTT.

The table lists this clonotype with many counts. The DNA for the CDR3 is TGTGCCAGCACCCACCGAGCTGGCAGGGAGAGCTATGGCTACACCTTC. Translating it yields CASTHRAGRESYGYTF. V usage is TRBV6-1 and J usage is TRBJ1-2; D is possibly TRBD1 (5 bases). With 7 bases removed from V and 4 bases from J, the gap between germline ends came to 22 bases. The CDR3 is 16 residues long. Per germline, CDR1 MNHNS and CDR2 SASEGT.

The table lists this clonotype with a few counts. CDR3 amino acids: CASSLQEGPEKLFF. The CDR3 nucleotides are TGTGCCAGCAGCTTACAGGAGGGTCCTGAAAAACTGTTTTTT. This chain joins TRBV7-2 and TRBJ1-4; D unclear. Germline values: CDR1 SGHTA, CDR2 FQGNSA. CDR3 size: 14 residues. Trimming removed 2 bases from V and 7 bases from J, with 11 bases in between.

This clonotype was counted a single time. The chain links TRBV6-4 to TRBJ2-2, with D hard to call. CDR1 is MRHNA, CDR2 SNTAGT, per germline. This CDR3 is built from 13 residues. Between the trimmed V and J ends, which lost 3 bases and 3 bases, there was a span of 5 bases. CDR3 in amino acids: CASSEAHTGELFF. The CDR3 DNA is TGTGCCAGCAGTGAGGCGCACACCGGGGAGCTGTTTTTT.

This clonotype was picked up many times. This chain connects TRBV12-3 or TRBV12-4 to TRBJ2-7; 12 bases line up with TRBD2. This CDR3 is 13 amino acids long. V shed 10 bases, J shed 7 bases, and the junction held 8 bases outside the gene matches. DNA for the CDR3: TGTGCCACCAGGGCTAGCGGGGGGGGTGAGCAGTACTTC. Its protein is CATRASGGGEQYF.